This T cell receptor beta chain appears in the sequencing data of a study of T-cell reconstitution after alpha-beta-depleted transplantation in children. In germline, CDR1 is SEHNR, CDR2 FQNEAQ (reference sequence). Trimming took off 1 base at V and 1 base at J, with 10 bases between the two ends. The CDR3 length is 15 residues. The TCRbeta library was prepared with unique molecular identifiers. TCRdb reanalysed the PCR reads using MiXCR and keeps one entry per CDR3 protein. The table lists about a million distinct CDR3 sequences, about 29% of them singletons. Study results and limitations: T-cell counts and diversity at one year following transplant were attributed mainly to newly produced T cells. Diversity of TCRbeta at day 60 was high in some patients, arising from surviving recipient T cells and thymic progenitors. Two months or so post-transplant, alpha-beta T cells reportedly derived from several hundred expanded graft clones.

Ten or more counts support this clonotype. As yet, its antigen is unknown. The specimen was PBMCs, mostly from graft donor cells, collected 360 days after TCRalphabeta/CD19-depleted stem cell transplant. The V gene is TRBV7-9, the J gene TRBJ2-5; D is unclear. The clonotype originates from a boy under two years old who had a stem cell transplant for SCID, so the T cells may come from the graft donor. The CDR3: CASSLDGIAQETQYF. CDR3 DNA: TGTGCCAGCAGCTTAGACGGCATAGCCCAAGAGACCCAGTACTTC.